These 28 T cell receptor beta chains were sequenced from one sample in a study of blood T cell repertoires in COVID-19. The repertoire was sequenced with immunoSEQ multiplex PCR; TCRdb's copy has only in-frame clones and lacks some. The table has about 230,000 clones, nearly 90% seen once. Specimen: PBMCs or T cells enriched from blood (not recorded which). The receptor source for this set is a woman aged 30 to 39 with acute COVID-19.

The J gene is TRBJ2-2, the V gene TRBV9; 8 nucleotides align to TRBD1. Germline V gene data show CDR1 as SGDLS and CDR2 as YYNGEE. CDR3 length equals 17 residues. Trimming took 3 bases from V and 3 from J; bases not matched to a gene: 10. The CDR3 DNA follows: TGTGCCAGCAGCGGACTATACAGGGGGATTGACACCGGGGAGCTGTTTTTT. This gives the protein CASSGLYRGIDTGELFF.

The sample holds a few counts of this clone. CDR3 amino acids: CASSLGLYGYTF. CDR3 DNA sequence: TGTGCCAGCAGTTTGGGGCTCTATGGCTACACCTTC. The chain has TRBV28 and TRBJ1-2, with D maybe TRBD1 (5 bases). The germline CDR1 and CDR2 sequences are MDHEN and SYDVKM. The CDR3 contains 12 residues. V lost 3 bases and J lost 4, with 6 bases in between.

This clone was seen a single time. V and J are TRBV27 and TRBJ2-3; 8 bases match TRBD1. V lost 4 bases to trimming and J lost 4 bases; unmatched junction nucleotides: 10. Germline CDR1 and CDR2: MNHEY and SMNVEV (reference sequence). The CDR3 contains 16 residues. CDR3 loop: CASSSPRTGRPDTQYF. For the CDR3, the DNA is TGTGCCAGCAGTTCCCCACGGACAGGGAGACCAGATACGCAGTATTTT.

The chain joins TRBV3-1 (or the pseudogene TRBV3-2) to TRBJ1-6; D is undetermined. Germline V gene sequence: CDR1 LGHDT, CDR2 YNNKEL (reference sequence). V dropped 4 bases and J dropped 1 base, with 5 bases sitting between them. This CDR3 has 14 amino acids. CDR3 DNA sequence: TGTGCCAGCAGCCCGCGTTCCTATAATTCACCCCTCCACTTT. Protein sequence: CASSPRSYNSPLHF.

This clone showed up just a few times. The chain joins TRBV6-5 to TRBJ1-1; 7 bases match TRBD1. Germline V CDR1 and CDR2: MNHEY, SVGAGI. Trimming took 2 bases from V and 4 from J; bases not matched to a gene: 1. The CDR3 has 13 residues. CDR3 nucleotides: TGTGCCAGCAGTTACGCAGGGGGCACTGAAGCTTTCTTT. Translating it yields CASSYAGGTEAFF.

The count of this clone is one. The chain combines TRBV5-1 with TRBJ2-1; tentatively, D is TRBD1 (6 bases). Trimming shortened V by 4 bases and J by 10 bases, and 12 bases separated the two germline ends. Germline V gene data show CDR1 as SGHRS and CDR2 as YFSETQ. This CDR3 comprises 12 residues. The CDR3 reads CASSIQGFEQFF. DNA for the CDR3: TGCGCCAGCAGCATACAGGGTTTCGAGCAGTTCTTC.

The genes are TRBV29-1 and TRBJ1-2; 9 positions match TRBD1. Trimming took 7 bases from V and 8 from J; bases not matched to a gene: 11. The germline V gene encodes CDR1 SQVTM and CDR2 ANQGSEA. The CDR3 is 13 residues long. CDR3 nucleotides: TGCAGCGCCCGGGACAGGGTGGGGACCGGCTACACCTTC. Translated, it gives CSARDRVGTGYTF.

There are a few counts of this clone. The rearrangement links TRBV28 to TRBJ2-1, with 11 bases aligning to TRBD2. J lost 4 bases, V lost 6 bases, and 5 bases had no gene match. The germline CDR1 and CDR2 sequences are MDHEN and SYDVKM. CDR3 length: 15 amino acids. CDR3 DNA: TGTGCCAGCAGCAGTAGCGGGGGGGGTTACAATGAGCAGTTCTTC. Translating gives CASSSSGGGYNEQFF.

This chain uses TRBV11-2 with TRBJ2-1; a weak D match, TRBD1 (6 bases). With 1 base removed from V and 15 bases from J, the gap between germline ends came to 13 bases. Germline CDR1 reads SGHAT; CDR2 reads FQNNGV. The CDR3 sequence is 12 residues long. The CDR3 nucleotides are TGTGCCAGCAGCTTAGGATCAGGGGTGCGGTTCTTC. This encodes CASSLGSGVRFF.

V gene TRBV4-1 combines with J gene TRBJ1-5; a weak D match, TRBD1 (6 bases). Trimming cost V 1 base and J 3 bases, with 16 bases left between them. The CDR3 covers 17 residues. CDR1 and CDR2 from the germline V gene are MGHRA and YSYEKL. CDR3 loop: CASSQGTARINNQPQHF. The CDR3 bases are TGCGCCAGCAGCCAAGGGACAGCCAGAATCAACAATCAGCCCCAGCATTTT.

The V and J genes are TRBV5-4 and TRBJ2-1; D may be TRBD2 (7 bases). The CDR3 spans 15 residues. The germline gives CDR1 SGHNT, CDR2 YYREEE (reference sequence). Between the trimmed V and J ends, which lost 6 bases and 3 bases, there was a span of 16 bases. The chain's CDR3 is CASKNWGGRYNEQFF. In DNA form, the CDR3 reads TGTGCCAGCAAAAATTGGGGGGGCCGCTACAATGAGCAGTTCTTC. Supplemented by reference TRBV5-4 and TRBJ2-1, the full variable domain reads ETGVTQSPTHLIKTRGQQVTLRCSSQSGHNTVSWYQQALGQGPQFIFQYYREEENGRGNFPPRFSGLQFPNYSSELNVNALELDDSALYLCASKNWGGRYNEQFFGPGTRLTVL.

V is TRBV19 and J is TRBJ1-1; 11 bases are a match to TRBD1. Unmatched junction bases numbered 7, after V lost 5 bases and J lost 2 bases. In germline, CDR1 is LNHDA, CDR2 SQIVND (reference sequence). The CDR3 totals 16 residues. DNA of the CDR3: TGTGCCAGTAGTCGTATGGACAGGGGGCGAAACACTGAAGCTTTCTTT. Its protein is CASSRMDRGRNTEAFF. Looking up the rest from reference TRBV19 and TRBJ1-1 gives the full variable domain: DGGITQSPKYLFRKEGQNVTLSCEQNLNHDAMYWYRQDPGQGLRLIYYSQIVNDFQKGDIAEGYSVSREKKESFPLTVTSAQKNPTAFYLCASSRMDRGRNTEAFFGQGTRLTVV.

The CDR3 loop reads CASSLGAWPATGELFF. The CDR3 DNA reads TGTGCCAGCAGCTTAGGAGCGTGGCCGGCCACCGGGGAGCTGTTTTTT. The chain couples TRBV7-8 to TRBJ2-2, with D hard to call. This CDR3 is built from 16 residues. Per germline, CDR1 SGHVS and CDR2 FQNEAQ. The ends were cut back, 1 base at V and 4 bases at J, with 13 bases in the middle.

The chain recombines TRBV4-1 with TRBJ1-2, with D tentatively TRBD1 (5 bases). The CDR3 is 18 residues long. Per the germline V gene, CDR1 is MGHRA and CDR2 is YSYEKL. Trimming pared 0 bases from V and 3 bases from J, leaving 20 bases between. The CDR3 region is CASSQDPPPLQDYYGYTF. The CDR3 DNA sequence: TGCGCCAGCAGCCAAGATCCCCCCCCTTTACAGGATTACTATGGCTACACCTTC.

The rearrangement joins TRBV19 to TRBJ1-3; unclear D gene. V was trimmed by 3 bases and J by 0 bases, leaving 15 bases between them. The CDR3 spans 17 residues. Germline values: CDR1 LNHDA, CDR2 SQIVND (reference sequence). The CDR3 sequence: CASSMGGIDASGNTIYF. CDR3 in DNA: TGTGCCAGTAGTATGGGAGGGATAGACGCCTCTGGAAACACCATATATTTT.

V gene TRBV2 combines with J gene TRBJ1-1; D gene uncertain. Germline lookup yields CDR1 SNHLY and CDR2 FYNNEI. The CDR3 extends over 14 amino acids. Trimming took off 4 bases at V and 4 bases at J, with 13 bases between the two ends. The CDR3 nucleotides read TGTGCCAGCAGTGGAGGCTCGACGGGCACTGAAGCTTTCTTT. This translates into CASSGGSTGTEAFF.

This clone came up once. The V call is TRBV5-1, the J call TRBJ2-3, with D possibly being TRBD2 (5 bases). Germline CDR1 SGHRS, CDR2 YFSETQ. The V gene lost 4 bases and the J gene lost 1 base, with 16 bases spanning the gap. The length of the CDR3 is 16 residues. The CDR3 DNA sequence: TGCGCCAGCAGCGACTACGGACGGCCGGGCACAGATACGCAGTATTTT. Its translation is CASSDYGRPGTDTQYF.

The chain joins TRBV5-1 to TRBJ1-1; D gene uncertain. The CDR3 loop spans 9 amino acids. Trimming took 5 bases from V and 11 from J, leaving 7 bases between them. Germline CDR1 and CDR2: SGHRS and YFSETQ. The CDR3 DNA reads as TGCGCCAGCAGGTACTTGGCTTTCTTT. This translates into CASRYLAFF. Full variable domain (remainder filled in from reference TRBV5-1 and TRBJ1-1): KAGVTQTPRYLIKTRGQQVTLSCSPISGHRSVSWYQQTPGQGLQFLFEYFSETQRNKGNFPGRFSGRQFSNSRSEMNVSTLELGDSALYLCASRYLAFFGQGTRLTVV.

This clone was recorded a few times. The rearrangement uses TRBV13 and TRBJ2-7, with TRBD1 matching 9 bases. Per germline, CDR1 PRHDT and CDR2 FYEKMQ (reference sequence). After removal of 7 bases from V and 4 bases from J, the junction contained 11 bases not matched to a gene. The CDR3 totals 15 residues. CDR3: CASTSSGTGQYEQYF. The CDR3 DNA is TGTGCCAGCACCTCGTCCGGGACAGGGCAATACGAGCAGTACTTC.

This chain joins TRBV24-1 and TRBJ2-5; unclear D gene. The germline V and J ends were trimmed by 1 base and 7 bases, with 6 bases remaining between them. Germline V gene lookup returns CDR1 KGHDR and CDR2 SFDVKD. CDR3 length: 12 amino acids. CDR3 protein: CATSDFSRTQYF. The CDR3 DNA sequence: TGTGCCACCAGTGATTTTAGTCGGACCCAGTACTTC.

DNA of the CDR3: TGTGCCAGCCTGAGAACTCGGGATCCTTGGCCTGGCTACACCTTC. The encoded protein is CASLRTRDPWPGYTF. V usage is TRBV21-1 and J usage is TRBJ1-2. TRBV21-1 is described as a pseudogene. The CDR3 is made up of 15 amino acids.

This chain connects TRBV6-5 to TRBJ2-7, with 8 bases fitting TRBD1. Germline V gene sequence: CDR1 MNHEY, CDR2 SVGAGI. CDR3 length: 15 residues. The junction had 8 bases not matched to a gene; V was cut back by 6 bases and J by 1 base. The CDR3 loop is CASRHDRGASYEQYF. CDR3 DNA sequence: TGTGCCAGCAGGCACGACAGGGGCGCTTCCTACGAGCAGTACTTC.

V is TRBV13 and J is TRBJ1-1; 8 bases are a match to TRBD1. The germline V gene has CDR1 PRHDT and CDR2 FYEKMQ (reference sequence). This CDR3 is 15 amino acids long. After removal of 5 bases from V and 3 bases from J, the junction contained 8 bases not matched to a gene. CDR3 nucleotide sequence: TGTGCCAGCAGCCCCGGAGGACAGGGCTACACTGAAGCTTTCTTT. It yields the protein CASSPGGQGYTEAFF. Full variable domain (missing parts from reference TRBV13 and TRBJ1-1): AAGVIQSPRHLIKEKRETATLKCYPIPRHDTVYWYQQGPGQDPQFLISFYEKMQSDKGSIPDRFSAQQFSDYHSELNMSSLELGDSALYFCASSPGGQGYTEAFFGQGTRLTVV.

This clone was counted only a few times. The same CDR3 arises from other DNA sequences in this sample as well. The J gene is TRBJ2-2, the V gene TRBV6-4; D is possibly TRBD1 (5 bases). Germline lookup yields CDR1 MRHNA and CDR2 SNTAGT. The CDR3 contains 15 residues. V was shortened by 4 bases and J by 3 bases, with 12 bases between the two germline ends. This chain's CDR3 is CASSATADDTGELFF. The DNA of the CDR3 is TGTGCCAGCAGTGCGACAGCCGACGACACCGGGGAGCTGTTTTTT.

The chain's CDR3 is CASTLHPAGGTTGELFF. DNA for the CDR3: TGTGCCAGCACCCTACACCCAGCGGGGGGAACCACCGGGGAGCTGTTTTTT. The chain is built from TRBV9 and TRBJ2-2, with 9 nucleotides matching TRBD2. This CDR3 is 17 amino acids long. Germline V gene lookup returns CDR1 SGDLS and CDR2 YYNGEE. The ends lost 6 bases at V and 4 bases at J; junction bases unmatched: 13. The full variable domain, with the rest looked up from reference TRBV9 and TRBJ2-2, is DSGVTQTPKHLITATGQRVTLRCSPRSGDLSVYWYQQSLDQGLQFLIQYYNGEERAKGNILERFSAQQFPDLHSELNLSSLELGDSALYFCASTLHPAGGTTGELFFGEGSRLTVL.

The J gene is TRBJ2-7, the V gene TRBV19; tentative D call: TRBD2 (6 bases). The CDR3 totals 16 residues. The V gene lost 3 bases and the J gene lost 4 bases, with 19 bases spanning the gap. CDR1 and CDR2 from the germline V gene are LNHDA and SQIVND (reference sequence). The CDR3 nucleotides read TGTGCCAGTAGTATCGCCTGGGGGGAATTATGGTACGAGCAGTACTTC. This codes for CASSIAWGELWYEQYF.

The chain has TRBV5-1 and TRBJ2-1; 7 bases agree with TRBD1. Trimming cost V 2 bases and J 6 bases; bases outside gene matches: 8. CDR1 and CDR2 (germline): SGHRS, YFSETQ. This CDR3 is 15 amino acids long. CDR3 residues: CASSLTGAGINEQFF. The CDR3 bases are TGCGCCAGCAGCTTAACAGGGGCTGGGATCAATGAGCAGTTCTTC.

This clone was detected only once. J is TRBJ1-5 and V is TRBV6-1; D call uncertain. The V gene's germline CDR1 is MNHNS and CDR2 SASEGT. The CDR3 has 12 residues. The V and J ends lost 2 bases and 4 bases respectively, with 3 bases between them. The CDR3 DNA reads as TGTGCCAGCAGTGAACCAAATCAGCCCCAGCATTTT. Encoded protein: CASSEPNQPQHF.